The rows below give T cell receptor beta chains drawn from one sample of a study of T cell repertoires in cytomegalovirus infection. Via MiXCR, TCRdb re-called the reads, giving one row per CDR3 protein. The table lists around 310,000 distinct CDR3 sequences, 17% of them singletons. The sequenced sample consisted of PBMCs. The receptors derive from a human donor in good health (CMV status not recorded). Some clones in this sample may be carry-over from other donors' samples. Both conserved end residues are part of each CDR3. The order of the fields is V gene, D gene, clone size, J gene, CDR3 protein, CDR3 DNA. D genes are given only for firm matches. Size is stated for part of the rows, as once, few or many counts, or as a class when the clone is expanded.

v_call: TRBV6-2/TRBV6-3; d_call: -; clone_size: -; j_call: TRBJ1-1; cdr3_aa: CASSYRVLNTEAFF; cdr3_nt: TGTGCCAGCAGTTACAGGGTTTTGAACACTGAAGCTTTCTTT
v_call: TRBV7-2; d_call: -; clone_size: many; j_call: TRBJ2-3; cdr3_aa: CASSLVGTSTDTQYF; cdr3_nt: TGTGCCAGCAGCTTAGTGGGGACTAGCACAGATACGCAGTATTTT
v_call: TRBV7-9; d_call: -; clone_size: many; j_call: TRBJ2-5; cdr3_aa: CASRPYRRSVRETQYF; cdr3_nt: TGTGCCAGCAGACCCTACCGGAGATCTGTGCGGGAGACCCAGTACTTC
v_call: TRBV7-2; d_call: -; clone_size: few; j_call: TRBJ1-1; cdr3_aa: CASRLTGNTEAFF; cdr3_nt: TGTGCCAGCAGATTGACAGGGAACACTGAAGCTTTCTTT
v_call: TRBV15; d_call: -; clone_size: -; j_call: TRBJ1-1; cdr3_aa: CATSREGASGTEAFF; cdr3_nt: TGTGCCACCAGCAGAGAGGGGGCCTCGGGCACTGAAGCTTTCTTT
v_call: TRBV7-2; d_call: -; clone_size: many; j_call: TRBJ2-7; cdr3_aa: CASSLDRMTYEQYF; cdr3_nt: TGTGCCAGCAGCTTAGATCGGATGACCTACGAGCAGTACTTC
v_call: TRBV20-1; d_call: TRBD1; clone_size: few; j_call: TRBJ1-2; cdr3_aa: CSATGTGTYGYTF; cdr3_nt: TGCAGTGCAACCGGGACAGGGACCTATGGCTACACCTTC
v_call: TRBV4-1; d_call: -; clone_size: many; j_call: TRBJ2-1; cdr3_aa: CASSQEPGYNEQFF; cdr3_nt: TGCGCCAGCAGCCAAGAGCCAGGCTACAATGAGCAGTTCTTC
v_call: TRBV7-9; d_call: -; clone_size: -; j_call: TRBJ1-5; cdr3_aa: CASSPQGGQPQHF; cdr3_nt: TGTGCCAGCAGCCCCCAAGGAGGGCAGCCCCAGCATTTT
v_call: TRBV2; d_call: -; clone_size: -; j_call: TRBJ2-7; cdr3_aa: CARRSGEQYF; cdr3_nt: TGTGCACGGCGCTCGGGCGAGCAGTACTTC
v_call: TRBV12-3/TRBV12-4; d_call: TRBD1; clone_size: few; j_call: TRBJ1-1; cdr3_aa: CASSPSQGAGTEAFF; cdr3_nt: TGTGCCAGCAGTCCGAGTCAGGGGGCTGGGACTGAAGCTTTCTTT
v_call: TRBV7-9; d_call: -; clone_size: -; j_call: TRBJ1-2; cdr3_aa: CASSPGGSNYGYTF; cdr3_nt: TGTGCCAGCAGCCCCGGGGGAAGTAACTATGGCTACACCTTC
v_call: TRBV5-1; d_call: -; clone_size: -; j_call: TRBJ2-7; cdr3_aa: CASSLEADEQYF; cdr3_nt: TGCGCCAGCAGCTTGGAGGCAGACGAGCAGTACTTC
v_call: TRBV4-2; d_call: -; clone_size: few; j_call: TRBJ2-6; cdr3_aa: CASSQDYRQPGANVLTF; cdr3_nt: TGTGCCAGCAGCCAAGATTACCGCCAGCCTGGGGCCAACGTCCTGACTTTC